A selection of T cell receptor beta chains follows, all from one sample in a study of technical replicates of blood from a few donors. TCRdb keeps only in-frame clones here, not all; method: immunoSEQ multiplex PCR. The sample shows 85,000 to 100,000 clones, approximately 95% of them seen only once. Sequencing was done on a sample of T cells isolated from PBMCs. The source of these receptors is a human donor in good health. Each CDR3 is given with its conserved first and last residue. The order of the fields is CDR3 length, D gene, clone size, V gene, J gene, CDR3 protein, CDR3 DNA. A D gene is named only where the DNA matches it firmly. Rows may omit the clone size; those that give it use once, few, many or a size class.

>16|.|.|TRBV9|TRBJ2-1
CASSGEPITSYNEQFF
TGTGCCAGCAGCGGAGAGCCGATAACCTCCTACAATGAGCAGTTCTTC
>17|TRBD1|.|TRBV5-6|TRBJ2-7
CASSPHVKTGKSYEQYF
TGTGCCAGCAGCCCGCACGTAAAGACAGGGAAGTCCTACGAGCAGTACTTC
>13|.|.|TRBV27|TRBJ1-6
CASSLSPNSPLHF
TGTGCCAGCAGTTTATCCCCAAATTCACCCCTCCACTTT
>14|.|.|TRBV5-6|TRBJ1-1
CASSLSPEDTEAFF
TGTGCCAGCAGCTTGTCTCCAGAAGACACTGAAGCTTTCTTT
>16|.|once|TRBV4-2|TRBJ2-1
CASSQDGDFSYNEQFF
TGTGCCAGCAGCCAAGATGGGGACTTCTCCTACAATGAGCAGTTCTTC
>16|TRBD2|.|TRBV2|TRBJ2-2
CASSDGRAPMTGELFF
TGTGCCAGCTCTGACGGGAGGGCCCCAATGACCGGGGAGCTGTTTTTT
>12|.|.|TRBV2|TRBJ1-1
CASLEGGTEAFF
TGTGCCAGCCTGGAGGGAGGGACTGAAGCTTTCTTT
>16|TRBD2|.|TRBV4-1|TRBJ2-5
CASSQGELLAGETQYF
TGCGCCAGCAGCCAAGGGGAGCTTCTAGCGGGGGAGACCCAGTACTTC
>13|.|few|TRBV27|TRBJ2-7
CASSSPLNYEQYF
TGTGCCAGCAGTTCCCCACTAAACTACGAGCAGTACTTC
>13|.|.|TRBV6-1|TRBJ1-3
CASSDPQGNTIYF
TGTGCCAGCAGTGACCCGCAGGGTAACACCATATATTTT
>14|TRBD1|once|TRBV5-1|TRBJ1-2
CASSVTGTGYGYTF
TGCGCCAGCAGCGTTACCGGGACAGGCTATGGCTACACCTTC
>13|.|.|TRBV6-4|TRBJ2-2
CASSGGDTGELFF
TGTGCCAGCAGTGGCGGTGACACCGGGGAGCTGTTTTTT
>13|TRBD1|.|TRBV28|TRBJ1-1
CASSLWVGQKAFF
TGTGCCAGCAGTTTATGGGTGGGACAGAAGGCTTTCTTT
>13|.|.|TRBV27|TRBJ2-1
CASTLWPPGEQFF
TGTGCCAGCACGCTCTGGCCTCCTGGCGAGCAGTTCTTC
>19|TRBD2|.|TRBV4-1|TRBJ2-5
CASRGERAGGRRGEETQYF
TGCGCCAGCCGTGGCGAGAGGGCAGGAGGTCGGCGGGGGGAAGAGACCCAGTACTTC
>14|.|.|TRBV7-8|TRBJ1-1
CASSVNDFGTEAFF
TGTGCCAGCAGTGTTAATGACTTTGGCACTGAAGCTTTCTTT
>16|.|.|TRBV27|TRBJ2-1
CASRSTTSSAYNEQFF
TGTGCCAGCAGATCGACTACTAGCTCGGCCTACAATGAGCAGTTCTTC
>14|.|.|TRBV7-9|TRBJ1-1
CASSLAGRNTEAFF
TGTGCCAGCAGCTTAGCAGGGAGGAACACTGAAGCTTTCTTT
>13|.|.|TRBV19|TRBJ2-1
CASRVGSSNEQFF
TGTGCCAGTAGGGTGGGCAGCAGCAATGAGCAGTTCTTC
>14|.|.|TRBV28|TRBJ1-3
CASSPFTGGNTIYF
TGTGCCAGCAGTCCCTTCACAGGGGGAAACACCATATATTTT
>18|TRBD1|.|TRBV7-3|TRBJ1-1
CASSLYPADRVEHTEAFF
TGTGCCAGCAGCTTATACCCCGCCGACAGGGTTGAGCACACTGAAGCTTTCTTT
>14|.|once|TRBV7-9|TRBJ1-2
CASSLADLNYGYTF
TGTGCCAGCAGCTTAGCGGACTTGAACTATGGCTACACCTTC
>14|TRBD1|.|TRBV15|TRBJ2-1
CATRLRGPYNEQFF
TGTGCCACCAGACTGAGGGGGCCCTACAATGAGCAGTTCTTC
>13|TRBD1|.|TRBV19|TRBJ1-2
CASSARDRDGYTF
TGTGCCAGTAGCGCCCGGGACAGGGATGGCTACACCTTC
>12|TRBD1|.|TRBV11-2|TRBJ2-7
CASSGTGFEQYF
TGTGCCAGCAGCGGGACAGGGTTCGAGCAGTACTTC
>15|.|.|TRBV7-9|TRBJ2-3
CASSSDQEVTDTQYF
TGTGCCAGCAGCTCGGACCAGGAGGTCACAGATACGCAGTATTTT
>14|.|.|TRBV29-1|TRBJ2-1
CSVAPGVWDNEQFF
TGCAGCGTTGCTCCAGGGGTCTGGGACAATGAGCAGTTCTTC
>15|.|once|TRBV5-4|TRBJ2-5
CASGKGWGPRETQYF
TGTGCCAGCGGAAAGGGATGGGGGCCCCGGGAGACCCAGTACTTC
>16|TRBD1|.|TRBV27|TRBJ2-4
CASSSDRGGRKNIQYF
TGTGCCAGCAGTTCAGACAGGGGGGGGAGAAAAAACATTCAGTACTTC
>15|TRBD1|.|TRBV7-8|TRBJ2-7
CASSLGTGGSHEQYF
TGTGCCAGCAGCTTAGGGACAGGGGGGTCCCACGAGCAGTACTTC
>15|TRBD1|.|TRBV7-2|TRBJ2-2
CASSLGLQGTGELFF
TGTGCCAGCAGCTTAGGGTTACAGGGGACCGGGGAGCTGTTTTTT
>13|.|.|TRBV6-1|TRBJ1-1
CASNEAVNTEAFF
TGTGCCAGCAATGAGGCGGTGAACACTGAAGCTTTCTTT
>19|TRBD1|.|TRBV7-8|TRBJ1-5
CASSLRGTGVVEVNQPQHF
TGTGCCAGCAGCTTAAGAGGGACAGGTGTCGTGGAGGTCAATCAGCCCCAGCATTTT
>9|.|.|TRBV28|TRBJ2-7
CASHYEQYF
TGTGCCAGCCACTACGAGCAGTACTTC
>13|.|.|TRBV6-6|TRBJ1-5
CASSYTGDQPQHF
TGTGCCAGCAGTTATACGGGGGATCAGCCCCAGCATTTT
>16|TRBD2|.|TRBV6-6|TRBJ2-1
CASSSSPSGDYNEQFF
TGTGCCAGCAGTTCTTCCCCTAGCGGGGACTACAATGAGCAGTTCTTC
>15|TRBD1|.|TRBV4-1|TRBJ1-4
CASSQDRGQGEKLFF
TGCGCCAGCAGCCAAGATCGGGGACAGGGGGAAAAACTGTTTTTT